These T cell receptor beta chains were read from a single sample in a study of human T cells and chemical hapten exposure. TCRdb passed the RACE reads through MiXCR, listing each CDR3 protein once. Among 380,000 or so distinct CDR3 sequences, around 4.8% were seen once, and the ten largest hold 2% to 2.5%. Material: whole blood, obtained in connection with sensitization to the hapten diphenylcyclopropenone (DPC). The receptors shown here come from a woman in her forties or fifties with alopecia areata. Some clones in this sample may be carry-over from other donors' samples. CDR3s include the opening cysteine and the closing phenylalanine or tryptophan.

CASSYSFGQGASSYNEQFF,TRBV6-5
CASSLSSMNTEAFF,TRBV7-9
CASSKEMNTEAFF,TRBV2
CASSLERAQYF,TRBV7-2
CASSLGLASNEQFF,TRBV5-5
CASPEGPGEPLHF,TRBV2
CASSQDRLAGVETQYF,TRBV4-3
CASQRRGQLSGELFF,TRBV18
CAFRDFGTEAFF,TRBV30
CASSQERTLGEQFF,TRBV4-2
CASRDYYGYTF,TRBV6-1
CASTEGGAEAFF,TRBV12-3/TRBV12-4
CASSVRSITDTQYF,TRBV9
CATSDSTGAGTDTQYF,TRBV24-1
CASSRDSSGTQYF,TRBV5-4
CASIASAKNTEAFF,TRBV6-5
CASSQDGAGGVNEQFF,TRBV4-3
CSAPVYEQFF,TRBV20-1
CASSPGQGSDTQYF,TRBV5-6
CAWSAIAGTYEQYF,TRBV30
CASSLVPRGGTEAFF,TRBV11-2
CSFEGGTGEQYF,TRBV29-1
CAITSGISGANVLTF,TRBV10-3
CAWSKEGNQPQHF,TRBV30
CASTTGGTQYF,TRBV4-1
CASSETNYGYTF,TRBV7-2
CASTLSGGRGNQPQHF,TRBV12-3/TRBV12-4
CSARGAKGLDTEAFF,TRBV20-1
CASSSRRSTYEQYF,TRBV7-8